This passage covers 17 T cell receptor beta chains from one sample sequenced in a study of blood T cell repertoires in COVID-19. Sequencing was performed with immunoSEQ multiplex PCR; in TCRdb, only in-frame clones are kept and a portion is missing. Of a few hundred thousand clones in the sample, approximately 88% were seen once. Sequencing was carried out using peripheral blood. The source is a woman younger than 45 with COVID-19, enrolled during active disease.

This sequence joins TRBV19 and TRBJ1-2; 7 positions agree with TRBD1. V lost 2 bases to trimming and J lost 2 bases; unmatched junction nucleotides: 14. CDR1 is LNHDA and CDR2 is SQIVND in the germline V gene (reference sequence). The length of the CDR3 is 18 residues. The CDR3 here is CASSIPPGDSPRNYGYTF. CDR3 coding DNA: TGTGCCAGTAGTATACCCCCGGGGGACAGCCCAAGAAACTATGGCTACACCTTC. Full variable domain (rest looked up from reference TRBV19 and TRBJ1-2): DGGITQSPKYLFRKEGQNVTLSCEQNLNHDAMYWYRQDPGQGLRLIYYSQIVNDFQKGDIAEGYSVSREKKESFPLTVTSAQKNPTAFYLCASSIPPGDSPRNYGYTFGSGTRLTVV.

The chain is built from TRBV6-5 and TRBJ1-1; possibly TRBD1 for D (6 bases). This CDR3 is built from 16 residues. Germline V gene lookup returns CDR1 MNHEY and CDR2 SVGAGI. Trimming shortened V by 2 bases and J by 0 bases, and 13 bases separated the two germline ends. The CDR3 here is CASSYKPGDMNTEAFF. The CDR3 DNA reads as TGTGCCAGCAGTTACAAGCCAGGGGATATGAACACTGAAGCTTTCTTT.

V usage is TRBV4-1 and J usage is TRBJ1-2; possible D gene TRBD1, 6 bases. CDR1 and CDR2 from the germline V gene are MGHRA and YSYEKL. V was cut by 1 base and J by 8 bases, with 8 bases left in between. This CDR3 region has 12 residues. CDR3 in amino acids: CASSQVRGGYTF. For the CDR3, the DNA is TGCGCCAGCAGCCAAGTAAGGGGGGGCTACACCTTC.

This clone was detected once. This chain links TRBV15 with TRBJ2-7, with D perhaps TRBD2 (6 bases). The V gene's germline CDR1 is LNHNV and CDR2 YYDKDF (reference sequence). The CDR3 is 13 amino acids. V lost 1 base and J lost 4, with 8 bases in between. CDR3 sequence (DNA): TGTGCCACCAGCAGAGGCGGGACTTACGAGCAGTACGTC. Protein sequence: CATSRGGTYEQYV.

The chain recombines TRBV5-4 with TRBJ2-1; 7 bases map to TRBD2. The germline V gene has CDR1 SGHNT and CDR2 YYREEE (reference sequence). The CDR3 contains 13 residues. V was clipped by 5 bases and J by 10 bases; unmatched bases: 9. This chain's CDR3 is CASSLKTSREQFF. The CDR3 bases are TGTGCCAGCAGTCTAAAGACTAGCAGAGAGCAGTTCTTC.

This clone was counted once. The V gene is TRBV2, the J gene TRBJ1-6; no clear D. CDR1 is SNHLY, CDR2 FYNNEI, per germline. Trimming left V 3 bases short and J 7 bases short, with 7 bases between. This CDR3 spans 13 amino acids. The CDR3: CASSEFRNSPLHF. The CDR3 DNA reads TGTGCCAGCAGTGAGTTTAGAAATTCACCCCTCCACTTT.

J is TRBJ2-1 and V is TRBV2; tentative D call: TRBD2 (6 bases). The CDR3 is made up of 16 amino acids. V shed 1 base and J shed 2 bases, with 12 bases lying between them. Germline-derived CDR1 and CDR2 are SNHLY and FYNNEI. CDR3 in DNA: TGTGCCAGCAGTGAAGTTGGCGGGGTAACCTACAATGAGCAGTTCTTC. Its protein product is CASSEVGGVTYNEQFF.

Only a few counts were recorded for this clone. The V call is TRBV24-1, the J call TRBJ2-1; D is perhaps TRBD2 (5 bases). V lost 0 bases, J lost 2 bases, and 10 bases lay in between. The CDR3 extends over 16 amino acids. Germline V lookup: CDR1 KGHDR, CDR2 SFDVKD. CDR3 DNA sequence: TGTGCCACCAGTGATTTGCCCAGCGGACCCTACAATGAGCAGTTCTTC. Amino acids: CATSDLPSGPYNEQFF.

The rearrangement links TRBV11-3 to TRBJ2-2; D unresolved. This CDR3 contains 16 residues. Germline assignment: CDR1 SGHNT and CDR2 YENEEA. Trimming cost V 4 bases and J 4 bases, with 16 bases left between them. CDR3 nucleotides: TGTGCCAGCAGCTCGCCGACACTTCGAAGCACCGGGGAGCTGTTTTTT. Amino acid sequence: CASSSPTLRSTGELFF.

The V call is TRBV6-6, the J call TRBJ1-2; D is possibly TRBD1 (6 bases). Germline V lookup: CDR1 MNHNY, CDR2 SVGAGI (reference sequence). This CDR3 contains 13 residues. The V and J ends lost 5 bases and 1 base respectively, with 8 bases between them. CDR3 sequence reads: CASSGGSNYGYTF. In nucleotides, the CDR3 is TGTGCCAGCAGTGGGGGCAGTAACTATGGCTACACCTTC.

The V gene is TRBV18, the J gene TRBJ1-1; D remains ambiguous. This CDR3 region has 14 residues. Germline V gene sequence: CDR1 KGHSH, CDR2 LQKENI. Trimming stripped 0 bases from V and 2 bases from J, with 7 bases between. CDR3 amino acids: CASSPPSGNTEAFF. The DNA of the CDR3 is TGTGCCAGCTCACCACCGTCGGGAAACACTGAAGCTTTCTTT.

This clone came up once. The CDR3 sequence: CASSPGQDEKLFF. As DNA, the CDR3 is TGCGCCAGCAGCCCCGGACAGGACGAAAAACTGTTTTTT. The chain carries TRBV5-1 and TRBJ1-4, with 7 bases that match TRBD1. This CDR3 region has 13 residues. The V and J ends lost 4 bases and 8 bases, in that order; junction bases with no gene match: 5. Looked up from germline, CDR1 is SGHRS and CDR2 is YFSETQ.

The chain combines TRBV25-1 with TRBJ2-5; 10 bases match TRBD1. Germline V gene lookup returns CDR1 MGHDK and CDR2 SYGVNS. The CDR3 length is 14 residues. J lost 5 bases, V lost 4 bases, and 4 bases had no gene match. The CDR3 DNA reads TGTGCCAGCAGTGGACAGGGGGCAGAGGAGACCCAGTACTTC. It specifies CASSGQGAEETQYF.

This clone was recorded once. The chain has TRBV19 and TRBJ2-4, with D perhaps TRBD1 (5 bases). The CDR3 is 14 amino acids. V lost 6 bases to trimming and J lost 8 bases, with 17 bases between them. Germline lookup yields CDR1 LNHDA and CDR2 SQIVND (reference sequence). The CDR3 region is CASSVPGKSDIQYF. CDR3 DNA sequence: TGTGCCAGTAGCGTCCCAGGGAAGTCGGACATTCAGTACTTC.

The sample holds a few counts of this clone. This rearrangement joins TRBV12-3 or TRBV12-4 to TRBJ2-3; tentatively, D is TRBD1 (5 bases). CDR3 length equals 13 residues. Trimming shortened V by 6 bases and J by 2 bases, and 9 bases separated the two germline ends. CDR3 in DNA: TGTGCCAGCAGACGTGGGGCCACAGATACGCAGTATTTT. Translation: CASRRGATDTQYF.

J is TRBJ2-1 and V is TRBV9; 7 positions agree with TRBD2. The CDR3 runs to 14 residues. Germline CDR1 SGDLS, CDR2 YYNGEE. V shed 1 base and J 3 bases; nucleotides not matched to a gene: 1. The CDR3 region is CASSVTGGYNEQFF. CDR3 nucleotides: TGTGCCAGCAGCGTAACGGGGGGCTACAATGAGCAGTTCTTC.

The V call is TRBV7-9, the J call TRBJ1-1; D possibly corresponds to TRBD1 (5 bases). From germline, CDR1 is SEHNR and CDR2 FQNEAQ (reference sequence). V was shortened by 4 bases and J by 6 bases, with 9 bases between the two germline ends. The CDR3 loop spans 12 amino acids. CDR3 DNA: TGTGCCAGCAGCTCAGGGTTAGCTGAAGCTTTCTTT. Its protein product is CASSSGLAEAFF. The full variable domain, rest sourced from reference TRBV7-9 and TRBJ1-1, is DTGVSQNPRHKITKRGQNVTFRCDPISEHNRLYWYRQTLGQGPEFLTYFQNEAQLEKSRLLSDRFSAERPKGSFSTLEIQRTEQGDSAMYLCASSSGLAEAFFGQGTRLTVV.